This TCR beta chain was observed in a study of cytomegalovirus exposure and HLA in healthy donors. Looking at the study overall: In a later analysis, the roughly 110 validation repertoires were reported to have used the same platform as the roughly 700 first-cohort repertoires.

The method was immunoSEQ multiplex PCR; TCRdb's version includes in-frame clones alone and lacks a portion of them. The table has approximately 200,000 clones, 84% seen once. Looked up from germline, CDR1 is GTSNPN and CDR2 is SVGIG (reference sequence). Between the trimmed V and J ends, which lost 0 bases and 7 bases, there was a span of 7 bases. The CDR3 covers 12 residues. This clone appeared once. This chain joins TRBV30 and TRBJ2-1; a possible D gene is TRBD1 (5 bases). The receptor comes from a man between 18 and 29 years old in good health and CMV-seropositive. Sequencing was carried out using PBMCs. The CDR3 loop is CAWSVKGNEQFF. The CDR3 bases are TGTGCCTGGAGTGTAAAGGGGAATGAGCAGTTCTTC.